The present T cell receptor (beta chain) was sequenced within a study of blood T cell repertoires in COVID-19. Study background: COVID-19 samples collected from the United States, Italy and Spain covered acute and convalescent phases. PBMCs, B-cell-depleted T cells, or T cells provided the cDNA or gDNA that made up the material.

Per the original data handling: Estimation of nucleated cell counts was performed using reference gene primer amplification. Here immunoSEQ multiplex PCR was the method, and the copy in TCRdb shows in-frame clones only, minus some. The V and J calls and clone size come from that table; D and trimming were worked out from the DNA. The table shows 14,000 or so clones, with roughly nine tenths occurring only once. Germline V gene sequence: CDR1 LGHDT, CDR2 YNNKEL (reference sequence). The V and J ends lost 2 bases and 4 bases respectively, with 14 bases between them. The CDR3 is made up of 15 amino acids.

This TCR was sampled from a man aged 50 to 60 with active COVID-19. V gene TRBV3-1 (or the pseudogene TRBV3-2) combines with J gene TRBJ1-1; D may be TRBD1 (5 bases). The sample consisted of peripheral blood. The CDR3 DNA is TGTGCCAGCAGCCAACCGCAGGGAAGCAGCACTGAAGCTTTCTTT. Encoded protein: CASSQPQGSSTEAFF.